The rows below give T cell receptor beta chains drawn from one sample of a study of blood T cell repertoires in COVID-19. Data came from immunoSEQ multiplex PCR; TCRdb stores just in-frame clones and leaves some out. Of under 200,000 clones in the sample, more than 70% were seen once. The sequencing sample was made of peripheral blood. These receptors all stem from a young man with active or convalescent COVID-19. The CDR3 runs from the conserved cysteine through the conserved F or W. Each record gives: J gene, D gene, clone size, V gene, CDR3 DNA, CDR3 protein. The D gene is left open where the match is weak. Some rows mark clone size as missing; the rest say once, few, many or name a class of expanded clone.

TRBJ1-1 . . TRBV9 TGTGCCAGCGGGAGACGGAACACTGAAGCTTTCTTT CASGRRNTEAFF
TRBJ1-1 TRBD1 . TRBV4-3 TGCGCCAGCAGCCAAGACAGGGGGTGGGAGGCTTTCTTT CASSQDRGWEAFF
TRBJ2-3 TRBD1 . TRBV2 TGTGCCAGCCAGGGGACAGGGGGCCCAGATACGCAGTATTTT CASQGTGGPDTQYF
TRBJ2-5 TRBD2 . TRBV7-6 TGTGCCAGCAGCGCTCTCCCAGCGGGATCAGAGACCCAGTACTTC CASSALPAGSETQYF
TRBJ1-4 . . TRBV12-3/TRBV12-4 TGTGCCAGCAGTTTTACGGGTTGGGAAAAACTGTTTTTT CASSFTGWEKLFF
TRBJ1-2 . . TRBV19 TGTGCCAGTAGTGTCAGTACTAACTATGGCTACACCTTC CASSVSTNYGYTF
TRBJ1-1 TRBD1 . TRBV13 TGTGCCAGCAGCTTAGCCCTAAGGGACAGTGAAGCTTTCTTT CASSLALRDSEAFF
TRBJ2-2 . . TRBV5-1 TGCGCCAGCAGCCGCGGGACGGCCAACACCGGGGAGCTGTTTTTT CASSRGTANTGELFF
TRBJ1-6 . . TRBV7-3 TGTGCCAGCAGCTTAATTGGAGGGTCACCCCTCCACTTT CASSLIGGSPLHF
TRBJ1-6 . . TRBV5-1 TGCGCCAGCAGCTTGGGGACACGACGGGATTCACCCCTCCACTTT CASSLGTRRDSPLHF
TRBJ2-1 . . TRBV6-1 TGTGCCAGCAGTGAAACAACAGACGGTGAGCAGTTCTTC CASSETTDGEQFF
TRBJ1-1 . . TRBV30 TGTGCCTGGATTCGTTCAGGGGACATGAACACTGAAGCTTTCTTT CAWIRSGDMNTEAFF
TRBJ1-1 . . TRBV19 TGTGCCAGTAGTATAGTAACAGGTTTGAACACTGAAGCTTTCTTT CASSIVTGLNTEAFF
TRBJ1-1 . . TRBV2 TGTGCCAGCAAACGGACAGACCAGAACACTGAAGCTTTCTTT CASKRTDQNTEAFF
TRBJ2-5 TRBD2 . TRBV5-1 TGCGCCAGCAGCTTAGGACTAGCCCAAGAGACCCAGTACTTC CASSLGLAQETQYF
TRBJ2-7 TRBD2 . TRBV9 TGTGCCAGCAGCGTAGGAGGGCTAGCGGCTACCTACGAGCAGTACTTC CASSVGGLAATYEQYF
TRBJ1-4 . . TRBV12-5 TGTGCTAGTGGTTTGCTCACCACGGGGGGCCCTAATGAAAAACTGTTTTTT CASGLLTTGGPNEKLFF
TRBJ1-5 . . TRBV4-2 TGTGCCAGCAGCCAAGATACAGGGCGTCAGCCCCAGCATTTT CASSQDTGRQPQHF
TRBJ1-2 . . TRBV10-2 TGCGCCAGCAGGGAGACAGTCAACTATGGCTACACCTTC CASRETVNYGYTF
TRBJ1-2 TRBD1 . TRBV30 TGTGCCTGGGTCCGGGACAGGGGGCTTGGCTACACCTTC CAWVRDRGLGYTF
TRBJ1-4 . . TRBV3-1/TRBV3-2 TGTGCCAGCAGCCGGGATTGGGGCAATGAAAAACTGTTTTTT CASSRDWGNEKLFF
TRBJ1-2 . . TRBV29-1 TGCAGCGTTGAACTCTTTCGGGGGGATGGCTACACCTTC CSVELFRGDGYTF
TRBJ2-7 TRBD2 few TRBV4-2 TGTGCCAGCAGCCAAGAGGGGTCGGGAGGCGAGCAGTACTTC CASSQEGSGGEQYF
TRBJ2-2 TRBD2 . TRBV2 TGTGCCAGCAGCCCCGGACTAGCGGGGACCGGGGAGCTGTTTTTT CASSPGLAGTGELFF
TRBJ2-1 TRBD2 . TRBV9 TGTGCCAGCAGCCCACTAGCGGGGGGGGGCGATGAGCAGTTCTTC CASSPLAGGGDEQFF
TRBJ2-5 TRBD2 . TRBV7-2 TGTGCCAGCAGCACCGGGACTAGCGGCGCTCGTGGTTCGGAGACCCAGTACTTC CASSTGTSGARGSETQYF
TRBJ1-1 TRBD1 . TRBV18 TGTGCCAGCTCACCGACAGGGATTGAGAACACTGAAGCTTTCTTT CASSPTGIENTEAFF
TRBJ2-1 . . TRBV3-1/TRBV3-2 TGTGCCAGCACCCTATCCGGAGGGTCCCAGCAGTTCTTC CASTLSGGSQQFF
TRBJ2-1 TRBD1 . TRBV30 TGTGCCTGGGGCAACAGGGGGCTCGCTTTCAATGAGCAGTTCTTC CAWGNRGLAFNEQFF
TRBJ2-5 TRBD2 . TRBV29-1 TGCAGCGTTGTACTAGCGGGCCAAGAGACCCAGTACTTC CSVVLAGQETQYF
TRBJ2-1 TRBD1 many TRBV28 TGTGCCAGCAGTTTTAGGGACAGACCGGACAATGAGCAGTTCTTC CASSFRDRPDNEQFF
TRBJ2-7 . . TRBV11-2 TGTGCCAGCAGCTCCCACGGTAACGAGCAGTACTTC CASSSHGNEQYF
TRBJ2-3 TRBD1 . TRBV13 TGTGCCAGCAACCGTGGACAGGGGACAGATACGCAGTATTTT CASNRGQGTDTQYF
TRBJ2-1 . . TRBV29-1 TGCAGCGTTGAGGGTCTGGGAGACGGGCAGCAGTTCTTC CSVEGLGDGQQFF
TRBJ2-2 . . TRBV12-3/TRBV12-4 TGTGCCAGCAGTTTCGGGGGCACCGGGGAGCTGTTTTTT CASSFGGTGELFF
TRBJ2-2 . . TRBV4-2 TGTGCCAGCGGGCGGGACTACACCGGGGAGCTGTTTTTT CASGRDYTGELFF
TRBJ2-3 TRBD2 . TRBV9 TGTGCCAGCAGCTCAAGGACTAGTAGGGATACGCAGTATTTT CASSSRTSRDTQYF
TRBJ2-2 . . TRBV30 TGTGCCTGGACTAAGTGGGGGGACACCGGGGAGCTGTTTTTT CAWTKWGDTGELFF
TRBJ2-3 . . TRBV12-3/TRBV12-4 TGTGCCAGCAGTTTCCTCCCAGATACGCAGTATTTT CASSFLPDTQYF
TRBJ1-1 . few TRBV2 TGTGCCAGCAGTGTGCTAAACACTGAAGCTTTCTTT CASSVLNTEAFF
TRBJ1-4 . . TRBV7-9 TGTGCCAGCAGCTTAGTCAGGGTCCCTGATGAAAAACTGTTTTTT CASSLVRVPDEKLFF
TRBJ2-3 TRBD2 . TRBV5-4 TGTGCCAGCAGCCCCTTGAGACTAGCGGGCTTCACAGATACGCAGTATTTT CASSPLRLAGFTDTQYF
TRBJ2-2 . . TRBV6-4 TGTGCCAGCAGCCTTGATCAGGGGTCCGGGGAGCTGTTTTTT CASSLDQGSGELFF
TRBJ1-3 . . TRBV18 TGTGCCAGCTCACCAGAGGGCGCCGGAAACACCATATATTTT CASSPEGAGNTIYF